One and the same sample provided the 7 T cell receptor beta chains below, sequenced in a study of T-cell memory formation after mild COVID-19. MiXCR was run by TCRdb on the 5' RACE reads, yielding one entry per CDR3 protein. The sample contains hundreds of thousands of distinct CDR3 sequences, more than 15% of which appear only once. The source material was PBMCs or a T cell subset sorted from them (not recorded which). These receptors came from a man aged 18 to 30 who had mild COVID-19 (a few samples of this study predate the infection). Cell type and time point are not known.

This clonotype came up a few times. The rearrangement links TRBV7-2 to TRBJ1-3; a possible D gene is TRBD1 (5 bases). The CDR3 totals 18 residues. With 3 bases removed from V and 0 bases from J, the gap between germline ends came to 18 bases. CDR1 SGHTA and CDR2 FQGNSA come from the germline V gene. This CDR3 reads CASSLDDIGTASGNTIYF. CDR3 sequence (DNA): TGTGCCAGCAGCTTGGATGATATTGGGACGGCCTCTGGAAACACCATATATTTT.

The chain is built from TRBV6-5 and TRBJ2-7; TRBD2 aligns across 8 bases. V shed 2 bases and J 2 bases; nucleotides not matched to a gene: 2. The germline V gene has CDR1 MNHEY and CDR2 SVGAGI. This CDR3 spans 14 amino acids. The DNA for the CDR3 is TGTGCCAGCAGTTACACTAGCGGTACCTACGAGCAGTACTTC. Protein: CASSYTSGTYEQYF.

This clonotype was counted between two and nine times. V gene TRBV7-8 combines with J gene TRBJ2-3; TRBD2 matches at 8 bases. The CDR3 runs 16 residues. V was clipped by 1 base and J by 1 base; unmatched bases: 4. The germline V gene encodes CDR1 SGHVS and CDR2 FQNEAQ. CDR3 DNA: TGTGCCAGCAGCTTAGGGCCGGGACTAGGCACAGATACGCAGTATTTT. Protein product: CASSLGPGLGTDTQYF.

CDR3: CASSLGWGRDTEAFF. The CDR3 DNA is TGCGCCAGCAGCTTGGGCTGGGGTAGAGACACTGAAGCTTTCTTT. The genes are TRBV5-1 and TRBJ1-1; D gene ambiguous. Germline V gene data show CDR1 as SGHRS and CDR2 as YFSETQ. The CDR3 sequence is 15 residues long. V lost 0 bases and J 3 bases, leaving 12 bases between the germline ends.

The CDR3 DNA reads as TGCAGCGTTGACCCCAGGATGACACGGATAAGCGTGTCTAATGAAAAACTGTTTTTT. Translated, it gives CSVDPRMTRISVSNEKLFF. The chain joins TRBV29-1 to TRBJ1-4; D is ambiguous. This CDR3 region has 19 residues. In germline, CDR1 is SQVTM, CDR2 ANQGSEA. Trimming pared 3 bases from V and 3 bases from J, leaving 26 bases between.

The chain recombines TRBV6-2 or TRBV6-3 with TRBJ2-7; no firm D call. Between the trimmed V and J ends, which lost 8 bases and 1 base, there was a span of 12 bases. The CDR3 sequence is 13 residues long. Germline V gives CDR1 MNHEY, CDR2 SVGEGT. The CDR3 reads CASAYTYSYEQYV. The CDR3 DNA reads TGTGCCAGCGCGTACACTTATTCCTACGAGCAGTACGTC.

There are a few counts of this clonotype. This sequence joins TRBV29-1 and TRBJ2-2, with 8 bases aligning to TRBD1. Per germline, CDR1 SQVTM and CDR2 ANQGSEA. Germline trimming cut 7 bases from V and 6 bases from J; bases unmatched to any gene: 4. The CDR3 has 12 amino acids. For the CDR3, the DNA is TGCAGCGGGACAGGGTTGCCCGGGGAGCTGTTTTTT. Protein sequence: CSGTGLPGELFF.